Listed below are T cell receptor beta chains from one sample, sequenced in a study of metastatic and nonmetastatic thyroid tumors. MiXCR re-clonotyped the PCR reads for TCRdb. The sample lists some 10,000 clones, roughly 28% occurring once. Sequencing input: tumor tissue. The receptors shown here come from a female donor with papillary thyroid cancer or a benign thyroid nodule (not recorded which). Some clones in this sample may be carry-over from other donors' samples. Both conserved end residues are part of each CDR3. Fields, in order: clone size, D gene, J gene, V gene, CDR3 DNA, CDR3 protein. The D gene is left open where the match is weak. Some rows have no size entry. The others give once, few or many, or a class for an expanded clone.

abundance: many; d_gene: .; j_gene: TRBJ2-7; v_gene: TRBV6-1; CDR3nt: TGTGCCAGCAGGGGTGAGTTCTACGAGCAGTACTTC; CDR3aa: CASRGEFYEQYF
abundance: medium-sized; d_gene: .; j_gene: TRBJ2-1; v_gene: TRBV2; CDR3nt: TGTGCCAGCAGTGGCCCGGGGAGCTACAATGAGCAGTTCTTC; CDR3aa: CASSGPGSYNEQFF
abundance: .; d_gene: TRBD2; j_gene: TRBJ2-7; v_gene: TRBV2; CDR3nt: TGTGCCAGCAGTGATACCGGGAGGGAGTCCGAGCAGTACTTC; CDR3aa: CASSDTGRESEQYF
abundance: medium-sized; d_gene: .; j_gene: TRBJ2-7; v_gene: TRBV20-1; CDR3nt: TGCAGTGCTAGACTCTTACAACCGGGCCCAAACTACGAGCAGTACTTC; CDR3aa: CSARLLQPGPNYEQYF
abundance: .; d_gene: TRBD1; j_gene: TRBJ2-5; v_gene: TRBV28; CDR3nt: TGTGCCAGCAGTTTAATGGACAGGGTTTACGAGACCCAGTACTTC; CDR3aa: CASSLMDRVYETQYF
abundance: .; d_gene: .; j_gene: TRBJ2-7; v_gene: TRBV6-1; CDR3nt: TGTGCCAGCAGTGGCCGGGACAATCCCTACGAGCAGTACTTC; CDR3aa: CASSGRDNPYEQYF
abundance: .; d_gene: .; j_gene: TRBJ2-7; v_gene: TRBV28; CDR3nt: TGTGCCAGCAGTTTCGCAGGTTTCCGCACCGAGCAGTACTTC; CDR3aa: CASSFAGFRTEQYF
abundance: medium-sized; d_gene: .; j_gene: TRBJ1-2; v_gene: TRBV30; CDR3nt: TGTGCCTGGAGTCCAGGGACGGGTGGCTACACCTTC; CDR3aa: CAWSPGTGGYTF
abundance: few; d_gene: .; j_gene: TRBJ1-1; v_gene: TRBV10-3; CDR3nt: TGTGCCATCAGTGAATCACAGGAGAACACTGAAGCTTTCTTT; CDR3aa: CAISESQENTEAFF
abundance: once; d_gene: .; j_gene: TRBJ2-3; v_gene: TRBV20-1; CDR3nt: TGCAGTGCTAGAAGGCTAGCAGATACGCAGTATTTT; CDR3aa: CSARRLADTQYF
abundance: .; d_gene: .; j_gene: TRBJ2-7; v_gene: TRBV19; CDR3nt: TGTGCCAGTAGCACAGGGGGGGGAGTGAGGTACGAGCAGTACTTC; CDR3aa: CASSTGGGVRYEQYF
abundance: medium-sized; d_gene: .; j_gene: TRBJ2-1; v_gene: TRBV12-3/TRBV12-4; CDR3nt: TGTGCCAGCAGTTCCTCACGGTCCGAGCAGTTCTTC; CDR3aa: CASSSSRSEQFF
abundance: many; d_gene: .; j_gene: TRBJ2-3; v_gene: TRBV7-9; CDR3nt: TGTGCCAGCAGCTTAGAGAGTCCCACAGATACGCAGTATTTT; CDR3aa: CASSLESPTDTQYF
abundance: medium-sized; d_gene: .; j_gene: TRBJ1-1; v_gene: TRBV6-1; CDR3nt: TGTGCCGTACAAGAGGGGCCGGGGACTGAAGCTTTCTTT; CDR3aa: CAVQEGPGTEAFF
abundance: .; d_gene: TRBD2; j_gene: TRBJ2-7; v_gene: TRBV6-1; CDR3nt: TGTGCCAGCACCGAGTCGTGGGCTAGCGGGAGGCTCAACGAGCAGTACTTC; CDR3aa: CASTESWASGRLNEQYF
abundance: .; d_gene: TRBD2; j_gene: TRBJ2-7; v_gene: TRBV2; CDR3nt: TGTGCCAGCAGTATTAGCGGGAGGGCCGGAACCTACGAGCAGTACTTC; CDR3aa: CASSISGRAGTYEQYF
abundance: .; d_gene: TRBD1; j_gene: TRBJ2-3; v_gene: TRBV3-1; CDR3nt: TGTGCCAGCAGGCCGGGACAGGGAAGCACAGATACGCAGTATTTT; CDR3aa: CASRPGQGSTDTQYF
abundance: medium-sized; d_gene: .; j_gene: TRBJ2-3; v_gene: TRBV28; CDR3nt: TGTGCCAGCAGTTTGTCTTTGGCTAGCGCCACAGATACGCAGTATTTT; CDR3aa: CASSLSLASATDTQYF
abundance: .; d_gene: TRBD2; j_gene: TRBJ2-1; v_gene: TRBV5-5; CDR3nt: TGTGCCAGCAGCTCCACCGGGACTAGCGGAAAAGAGGGGCAGTTCTTC; CDR3aa: CASSSTGTSGKEGQFF
abundance: .; d_gene: TRBD1; j_gene: TRBJ2-2; v_gene: TRBV6-1; CDR3nt: TGTGCCAGCAGTAGTCGGACAGGGGGCGCCGACACCGGGGAGCTGTTTTTT; CDR3aa: CASSSRTGGADTGELFF
abundance: .; d_gene: .; j_gene: TRBJ2-7; v_gene: TRBV5-1; CDR3nt: TGCGCCAGCAGCTTGGGAGTGGTACCTAAATCCTACGAGCAGTACTTC; CDR3aa: CASSLGVVPKSYEQYF
abundance: few; d_gene: TRBD1; j_gene: TRBJ2-7; v_gene: TRBV12-3/TRBV12-4; CDR3nt: TGTGCCAGCAGTTTAGAGGCAGGGGGCAAGGACGAGCAGTACTTC; CDR3aa: CASSLEAGGKDEQYF
abundance: medium-sized; d_gene: .; j_gene: TRBJ2-3; v_gene: TRBV5-1; CDR3nt: TGCGCCAGCAGCTTGGCCGAGAGGGAGGATACGCAGTATTTT; CDR3aa: CASSLAEREDTQYF
abundance: .; d_gene: .; j_gene: TRBJ2-1; v_gene: TRBV20-1; CDR3nt: TGCAGTGCAGCGACTAGAGCGGACTACAATGAGCAGTTCTTC; CDR3aa: CSAATRADYNEQFF
abundance: .; d_gene: TRBD1; j_gene: TRBJ1-3; v_gene: TRBV6-4; CDR3nt: TGTGCCAGCAGTGTCTCGACAGGGGCCGGAAACACCATATATTTT; CDR3aa: CASSVSTGAGNTIYF
abundance: .; d_gene: TRBD1; j_gene: TRBJ1-2; v_gene: TRBV25-1; CDR3nt: TGTGCCAGCAGTGTGAGGACAGGACCCTATGGCTACACCTTC; CDR3aa: CASSVRTGPYGYTF
abundance: .; d_gene: .; j_gene: TRBJ2-7; v_gene: TRBV20-1; CDR3nt: TGCAGTGCTAAAAGGGCTGAGACCCTCTACGAGCAGTACTTC; CDR3aa: CSAKRAETLYEQYF
abundance: few; d_gene: .; j_gene: TRBJ1-6; v_gene: TRBV6-1; CDR3nt: TGTGCCAGCACCCCCGGGGGAGGGTTAAAAGATTCACCCCTCCACTTT; CDR3aa: CASTPGGGLKDSPLHF
abundance: medium-sized; d_gene: .; j_gene: TRBJ1-2; v_gene: TRBV7-9; CDR3nt: TGTGCCAGCAGCTTAGCGGGGGACGGGGGCTACACCTTC; CDR3aa: CASSLAGDGGYTF
abundance: few; d_gene: .; j_gene: TRBJ2-6; v_gene: TRBV19; CDR3nt: TGTGCCAGTAGTATGAGAGGTGGGGCCAACGTCCTGACTTTC; CDR3aa: CASSMRGGANVLTF
abundance: few; d_gene: .; j_gene: TRBJ2-7; v_gene: TRBV20-1; CDR3nt: TGCAGTTACTTAGATATGAGCTCCTACGAGCAGTACTTC; CDR3aa: CSYLDMSSYEQYF
abundance: medium-sized; d_gene: TRBD2; j_gene: TRBJ2-1; v_gene: TRBV28; CDR3nt: TGTGCCAGCAGTTCCTCCATACTAGCGGGAGGAACCTACAATGAGCAGTTCTTC; CDR3aa: CASSSSILAGGTYNEQFF
abundance: few; d_gene: .; j_gene: TRBJ1-1; v_gene: TRBV6-6; CDR3nt: TGTGCCAGCAGTTACTGGGGCGCCGGGATGAACACTGAAGCTTTCTTT; CDR3aa: CASSYWGAGMNTEAFF
abundance: medium-sized; d_gene: .; j_gene: TRBJ2-1; v_gene: TRBV6-1; CDR3nt: TGTGCCAGCAGACAAAACAATGAGCAGTTCTTC; CDR3aa: CASRQNNEQFF
abundance: .; d_gene: .; j_gene: TRBJ1-6; v_gene: TRBV20-1; CDR3nt: TGCAGTGCTAGCAGGGTCAATTCACCCCTCCACTTT; CDR3aa: CSASRVNSPLHF
abundance: .; d_gene: TRBD1; j_gene: TRBJ1-2; v_gene: TRBV19; CDR3nt: TGTGCCAGTAGTCCCCGCCTCGGACAGGCCGTCTATGGCTACACCTTC; CDR3aa: CASSPRLGQAVYGYTF
abundance: medium-sized; d_gene: TRBD1; j_gene: TRBJ1-5; v_gene: TRBV7-8; CDR3nt: TGTGCCAGCAGCTCAACCGGGACAGGGGCCAATCAGCCCCAGCATTTT; CDR3aa: CASSSTGTGANQPQHF
abundance: .; d_gene: .; j_gene: TRBJ2-7; v_gene: TRBV18; CDR3nt: TGTGCCAGCTCACCGCGTCGGGACACCTACTACGAGCAGTACTTC; CDR3aa: CASSPRRDTYYEQYF
abundance: few; d_gene: TRBD1; j_gene: TRBJ1-2; v_gene: TRBV6-1; CDR3nt: TGTGCCAGCAGTGAAGCCGCGGACAGGGGGATGGGCTACACCTTC; CDR3aa: CASSEAADRGMGYTF
abundance: once; d_gene: .; j_gene: TRBJ2-7; v_gene: TRBV18; CDR3nt: TGTGCCAGCTCACCCCGAGAGGCCGCGGACGAGCAGTACTTC; CDR3aa: CASSPREAADEQYF
abundance: .; d_gene: .; j_gene: TRBJ2-2; v_gene: TRBV24-1; CDR3nt: TGTGCCACCAGTGATTATGGGGTCACCGGGGAGCTGTTTTTT; CDR3aa: CATSDYGVTGELFF
abundance: .; d_gene: .; j_gene: TRBJ1-2; v_gene: TRBV6-2/TRBV6-3; CDR3nt: TGTGCCAGCAGCTCACAAAACTATGGCTACACCTTC; CDR3aa: CASSSQNYGYTF
abundance: few; d_gene: TRBD1; j_gene: TRBJ1-2; v_gene: TRBV6-1; CDR3nt: TGTGCCAGCAGTGAAGCGTCAGGGGGCGGTGGCTACACCTTC; CDR3aa: CASSEASGGGGYTF
abundance: many; d_gene: .; j_gene: TRBJ1-1; v_gene: TRBV6-1; CDR3nt: TGTGCCAGCAGTCCCGCCACTGAAGCTTTCTTT; CDR3aa: CASSPATEAFF
abundance: .; d_gene: TRBD2; j_gene: TRBJ2-2; v_gene: TRBV4-2; CDR3nt: TGTGCCAGCAGCCACCCCTTGGGGAGGGAGGGAAACGGGGAGCTGTTTTTT; CDR3aa: CASSHPLGREGNGELFF
abundance: few; d_gene: TRBD1; j_gene: TRBJ2-7; v_gene: TRBV6-1; CDR3nt: TGTGCCAGCAGCCGGGACAGGGTCTACGAGCAGTACTTC; CDR3aa: CASSRDRVYEQYF
abundance: .; d_gene: .; j_gene: TRBJ2-7; v_gene: TRBV12-3/TRBV12-4; CDR3nt: TGTGCCAGCAGGAGGCCGGGGCACTCCTACGAGCAGTACTTC; CDR3aa: CASRRPGHSYEQYF
abundance: few; d_gene: .; j_gene: TRBJ1-1; v_gene: TRBV6-5; CDR3nt: TGTGCCAGCAGTTACTGGGGTGGCGGCACTGAAGCTTTCTTT; CDR3aa: CASSYWGGGTEAFF
abundance: few; d_gene: TRBD1; j_gene: TRBJ1-6; v_gene: TRBV12-3/TRBV12-4; CDR3nt: TGTGCCAGCAGTTCCTACAGGGAGGGGGCTTGGTCACCCCTCCATTTT; CDR3aa: CASSSYREGAWSPLHF